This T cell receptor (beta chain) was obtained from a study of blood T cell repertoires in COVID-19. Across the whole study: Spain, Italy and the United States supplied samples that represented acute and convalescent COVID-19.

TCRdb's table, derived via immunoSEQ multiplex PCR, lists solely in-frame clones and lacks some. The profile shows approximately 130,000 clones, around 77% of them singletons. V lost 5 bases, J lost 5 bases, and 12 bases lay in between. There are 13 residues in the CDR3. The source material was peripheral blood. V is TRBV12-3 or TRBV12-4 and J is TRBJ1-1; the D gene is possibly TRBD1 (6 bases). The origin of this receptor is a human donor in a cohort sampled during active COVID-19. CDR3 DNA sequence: TGTGCCAGCAGTCGACAGGTATTTACTGAAGCTTTCTTT. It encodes CASSRQVFTEAFF.